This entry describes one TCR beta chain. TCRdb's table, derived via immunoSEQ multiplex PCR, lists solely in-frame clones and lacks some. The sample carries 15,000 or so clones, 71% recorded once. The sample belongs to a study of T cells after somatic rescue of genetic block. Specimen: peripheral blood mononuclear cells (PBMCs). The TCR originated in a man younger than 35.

The CDR3 region has the DNA TGCGCCAGCAGCCCAGGTCGCTATGGCTACACCTTC. It translates to CASSPGRYGYTF. The chain links TRBV5-1 to TRBJ1-2; D is uncertain. V lost 4 bases and J 4 bases, leaving 8 bases between the germline ends. Germline CDR1 SGHRS, CDR2 YFSETQ. There are 12 residues in the CDR3.